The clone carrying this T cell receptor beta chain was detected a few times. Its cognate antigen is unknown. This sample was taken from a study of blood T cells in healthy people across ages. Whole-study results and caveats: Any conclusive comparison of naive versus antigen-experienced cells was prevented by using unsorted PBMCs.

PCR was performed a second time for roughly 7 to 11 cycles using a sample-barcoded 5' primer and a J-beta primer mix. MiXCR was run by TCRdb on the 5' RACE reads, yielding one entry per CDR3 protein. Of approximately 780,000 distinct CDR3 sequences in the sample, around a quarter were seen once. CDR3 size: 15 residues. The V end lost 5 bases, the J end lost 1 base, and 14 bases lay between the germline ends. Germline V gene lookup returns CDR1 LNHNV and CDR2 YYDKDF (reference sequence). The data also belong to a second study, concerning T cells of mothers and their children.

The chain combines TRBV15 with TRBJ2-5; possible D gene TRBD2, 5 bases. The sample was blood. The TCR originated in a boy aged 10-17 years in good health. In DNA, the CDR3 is TGTGCCACCAGCGAGGGCCTGAAGGCCCAAGAGACCCAGTACTTC. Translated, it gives CATSEGLKAQETQYF.